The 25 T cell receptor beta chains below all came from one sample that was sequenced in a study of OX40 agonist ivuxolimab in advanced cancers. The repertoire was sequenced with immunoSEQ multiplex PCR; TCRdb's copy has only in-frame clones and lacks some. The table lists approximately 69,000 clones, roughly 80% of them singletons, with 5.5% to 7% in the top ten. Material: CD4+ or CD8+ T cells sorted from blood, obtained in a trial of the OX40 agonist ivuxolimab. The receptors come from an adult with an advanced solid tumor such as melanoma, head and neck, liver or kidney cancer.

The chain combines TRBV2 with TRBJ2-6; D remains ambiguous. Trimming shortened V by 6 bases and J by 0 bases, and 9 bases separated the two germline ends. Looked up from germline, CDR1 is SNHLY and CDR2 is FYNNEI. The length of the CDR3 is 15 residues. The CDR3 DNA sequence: TGTGCCAGCAGGCAACTTGTCTCTGGGGCCAACGTCCTGACTTTC. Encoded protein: CASRQLVSGANVLTF.

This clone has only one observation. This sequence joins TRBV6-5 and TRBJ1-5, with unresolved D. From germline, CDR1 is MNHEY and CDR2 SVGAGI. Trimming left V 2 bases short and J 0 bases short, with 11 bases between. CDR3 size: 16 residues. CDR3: CASSYHGFDSNQPQHF. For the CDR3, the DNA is TGTGCCAGCAGTTACCATGGGTTTGATAGCAATCAGCCCCAGCATTTT.

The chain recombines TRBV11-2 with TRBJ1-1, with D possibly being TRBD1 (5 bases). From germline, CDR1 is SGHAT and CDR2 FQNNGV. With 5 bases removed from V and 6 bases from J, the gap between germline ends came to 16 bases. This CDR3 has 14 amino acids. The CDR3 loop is CASSHLAGRAEAFF. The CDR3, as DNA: TGTGCCAGCAGCCACCTGGCAGGGAGGGCTGAAGCTTTCTTT.

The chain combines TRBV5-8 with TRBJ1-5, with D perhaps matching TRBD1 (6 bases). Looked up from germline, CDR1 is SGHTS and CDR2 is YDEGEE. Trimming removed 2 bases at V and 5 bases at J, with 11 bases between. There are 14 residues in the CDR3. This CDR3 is CASSFGQHYQPQHF. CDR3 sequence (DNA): TGTGCCAGCAGCTTCGGACAGCATTATCAGCCCCAGCATTTT.

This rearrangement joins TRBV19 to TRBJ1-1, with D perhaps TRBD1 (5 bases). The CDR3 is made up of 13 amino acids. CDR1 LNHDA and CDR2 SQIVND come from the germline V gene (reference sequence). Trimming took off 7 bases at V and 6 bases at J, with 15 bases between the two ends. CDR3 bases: TGTGCCAGTAAACCTCTGTGGGGCGCTGAAGCTTTCTTT. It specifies CASKPLWGAEAFF.

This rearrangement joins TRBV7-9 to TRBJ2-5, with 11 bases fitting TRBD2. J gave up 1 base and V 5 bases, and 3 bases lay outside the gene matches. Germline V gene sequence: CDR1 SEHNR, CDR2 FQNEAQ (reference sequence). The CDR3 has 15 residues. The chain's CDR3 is CASSIGTSGQETQYF. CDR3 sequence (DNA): TGTGCCAGCAGCATCGGGACTAGCGGCCAAGAGACCCAGTACTTC.

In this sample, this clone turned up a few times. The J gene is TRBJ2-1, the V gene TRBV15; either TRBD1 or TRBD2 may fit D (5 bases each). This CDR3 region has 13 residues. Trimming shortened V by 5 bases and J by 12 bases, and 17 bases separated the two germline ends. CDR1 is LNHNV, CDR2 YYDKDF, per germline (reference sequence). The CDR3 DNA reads TGTGCCACCAGCGGGTTGAGTGGGACGGGGCAGTTCTTC. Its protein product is CATSGLSGTGQFF.

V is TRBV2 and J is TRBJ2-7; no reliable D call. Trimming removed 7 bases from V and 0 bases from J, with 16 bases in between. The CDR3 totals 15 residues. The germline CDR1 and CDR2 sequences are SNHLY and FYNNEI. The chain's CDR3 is CASIEGQDSSYEQYF. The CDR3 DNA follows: TGTGCCAGCATCGAAGGGCAGGATAGCTCCTACGAGCAGTACTTC.

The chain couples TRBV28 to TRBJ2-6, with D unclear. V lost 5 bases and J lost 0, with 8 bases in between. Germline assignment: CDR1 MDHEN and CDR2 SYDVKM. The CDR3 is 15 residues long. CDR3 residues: CASSPSYSGANVLTF. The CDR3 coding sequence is TGTGCCAGCAGTCCTAGTTACTCTGGGGCCAACGTCCTGACTTTC. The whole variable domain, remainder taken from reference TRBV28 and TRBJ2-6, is DVKVTQSSRYLVKRTGEKVFLECVQDMDHENMFWYRQDPGLGLRLIYFSYDVKMKEKGDIPEGYSVSREKKERFSLILESASTNQTSMYLCASSPSYSGANVLTFGAGSRLTVL.

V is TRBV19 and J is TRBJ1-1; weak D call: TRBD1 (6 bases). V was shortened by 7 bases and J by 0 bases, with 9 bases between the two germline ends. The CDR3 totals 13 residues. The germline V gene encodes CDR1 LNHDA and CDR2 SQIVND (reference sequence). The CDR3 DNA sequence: TGTGCCAGTACGGGGACACTGAACACTGAAGCTTTCTTT. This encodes CASTGTLNTEAFF.

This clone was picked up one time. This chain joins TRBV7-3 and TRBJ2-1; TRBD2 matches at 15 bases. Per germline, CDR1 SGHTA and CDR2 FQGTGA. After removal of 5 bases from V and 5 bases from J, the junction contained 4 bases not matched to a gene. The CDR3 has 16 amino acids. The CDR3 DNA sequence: TGTGCCAGCAGCGTTGGACTAGCGGGAGGGGACAATGAGCAGTTCTTC. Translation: CASSVGLAGGDNEQFF.

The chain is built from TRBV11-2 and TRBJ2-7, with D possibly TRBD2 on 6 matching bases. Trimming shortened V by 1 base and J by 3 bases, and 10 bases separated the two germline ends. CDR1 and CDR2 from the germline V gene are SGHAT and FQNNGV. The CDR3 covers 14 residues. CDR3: CASSLAGDYYEQYV. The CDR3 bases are TGTGCCAGCAGCTTAGCGGGAGATTACTACGAGCAGTACGTC.

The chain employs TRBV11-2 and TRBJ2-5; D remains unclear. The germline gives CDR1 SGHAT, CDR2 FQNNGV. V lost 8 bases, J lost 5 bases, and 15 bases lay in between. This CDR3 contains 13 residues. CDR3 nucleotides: TGTGCCAGCCGAAGGACCGTCGGGGAGACCCAGTACTTC. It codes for CASRRTVGETQYF.

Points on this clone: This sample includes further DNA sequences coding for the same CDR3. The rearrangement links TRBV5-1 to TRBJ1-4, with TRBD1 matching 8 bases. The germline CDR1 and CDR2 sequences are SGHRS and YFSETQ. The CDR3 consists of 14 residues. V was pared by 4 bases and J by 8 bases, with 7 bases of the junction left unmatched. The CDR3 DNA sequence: TGCGCCAGCAGCGGACAGGGCAGTCGCGAAAAACTGTTTTTT. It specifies CASSGQGSREKLFF.

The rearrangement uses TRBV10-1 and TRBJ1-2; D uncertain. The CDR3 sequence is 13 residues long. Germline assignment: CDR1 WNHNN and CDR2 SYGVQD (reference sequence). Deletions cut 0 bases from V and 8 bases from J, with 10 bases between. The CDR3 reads CASSESTAGGYTF. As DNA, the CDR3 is TGCGCCAGCAGTGAGTCGACGGCGGGCGGCTACACCTTC.

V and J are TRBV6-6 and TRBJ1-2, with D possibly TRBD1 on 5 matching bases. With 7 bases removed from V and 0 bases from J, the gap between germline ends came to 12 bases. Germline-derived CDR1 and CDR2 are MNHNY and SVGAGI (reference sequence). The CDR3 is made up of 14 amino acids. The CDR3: CASNRDGTNYGYTF. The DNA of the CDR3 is TGTGCCAGCAATCGGGACGGGACTAACTATGGCTACACCTTC.

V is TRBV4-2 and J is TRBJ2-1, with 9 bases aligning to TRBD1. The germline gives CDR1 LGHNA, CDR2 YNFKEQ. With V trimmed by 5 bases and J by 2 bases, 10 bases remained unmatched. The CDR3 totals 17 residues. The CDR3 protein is CASSNIGRQGAYNEQFF. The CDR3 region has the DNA TGTGCCAGCAGCAACATCGGCCGACAGGGGGCCTACAATGAGCAGTTCTTC.

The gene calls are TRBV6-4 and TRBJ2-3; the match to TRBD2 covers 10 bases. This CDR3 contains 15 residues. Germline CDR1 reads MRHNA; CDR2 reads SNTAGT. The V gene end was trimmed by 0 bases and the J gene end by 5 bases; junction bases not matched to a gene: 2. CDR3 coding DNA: TGTGCCAGCAGTGACTCTGGGACTAGCGTAGATACGCAGTATTTT. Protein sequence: CASSDSGTSVDTQYF.

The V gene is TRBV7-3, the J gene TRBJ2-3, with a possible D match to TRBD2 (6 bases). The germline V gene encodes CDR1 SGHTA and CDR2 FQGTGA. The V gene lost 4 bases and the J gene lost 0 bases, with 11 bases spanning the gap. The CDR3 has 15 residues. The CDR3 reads CASSSVGGSTDTQYF. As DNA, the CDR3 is TGTGCCAGCAGCTCCGTAGGAGGGAGCACAGATACGCAGTATTTT.

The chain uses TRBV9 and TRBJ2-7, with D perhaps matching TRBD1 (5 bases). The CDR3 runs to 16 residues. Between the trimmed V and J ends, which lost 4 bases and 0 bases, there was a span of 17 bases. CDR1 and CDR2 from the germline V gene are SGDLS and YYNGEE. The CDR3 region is CASSPLPGPSSYEQYF. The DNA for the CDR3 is TGTGCCAGCAGCCCCCTCCCAGGGCCAAGCTCCTACGAGCAGTACTTC.

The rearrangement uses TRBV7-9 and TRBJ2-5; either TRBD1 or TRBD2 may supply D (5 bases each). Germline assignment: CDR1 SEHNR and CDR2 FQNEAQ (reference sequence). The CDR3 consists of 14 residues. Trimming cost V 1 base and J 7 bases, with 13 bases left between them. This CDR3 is CASSLGGSRGTQYF. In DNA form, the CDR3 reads TGTGCCAGCAGCTTAGGGGGGTCCCGGGGGACCCAGTACTTC.

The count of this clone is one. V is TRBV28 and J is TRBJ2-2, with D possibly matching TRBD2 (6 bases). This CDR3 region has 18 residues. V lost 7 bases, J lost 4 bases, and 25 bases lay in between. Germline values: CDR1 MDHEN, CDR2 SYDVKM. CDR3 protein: CASTDPAGASEFTGELFF. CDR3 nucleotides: TGTGCCAGCACCGACCCCGCCGGGGCTAGCGAATTCACCGGGGAGCTGTTTTTT.

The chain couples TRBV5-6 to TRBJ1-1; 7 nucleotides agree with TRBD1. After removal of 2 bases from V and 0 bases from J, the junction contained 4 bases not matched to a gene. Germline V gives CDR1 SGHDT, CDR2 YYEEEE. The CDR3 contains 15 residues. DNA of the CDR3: TGTGCCAGCAGCTTATACAGGGGATTGAACACTGAAGCTTTCTTT. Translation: CASSLYRGLNTEAFF.

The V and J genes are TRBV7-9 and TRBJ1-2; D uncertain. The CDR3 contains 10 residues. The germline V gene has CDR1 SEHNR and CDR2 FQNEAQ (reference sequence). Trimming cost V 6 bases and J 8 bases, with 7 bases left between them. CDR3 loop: CASSLRGYTF. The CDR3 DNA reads TGTGCCAGCAGTCTTAGAGGCTACACCTTC. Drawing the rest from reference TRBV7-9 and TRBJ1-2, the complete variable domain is DTGVSQNPRHKITKRGQNVTFRCDPISEHNRLYWYRQTLGQGPEFLTYFQNEAQLEKSRLLSDRFSAERPKGSFSTLEIQRTEQGDSAMYLCASSLRGYTFGSGTRLTVV.

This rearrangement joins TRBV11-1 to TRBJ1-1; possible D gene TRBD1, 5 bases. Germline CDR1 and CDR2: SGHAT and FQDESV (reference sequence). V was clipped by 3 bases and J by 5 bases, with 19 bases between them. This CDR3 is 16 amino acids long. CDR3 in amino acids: CASSFAGTVLRTEAFF. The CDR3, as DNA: TGTGCCAGCAGCTTTGCCGGGACGGTGCTGAGGACTGAAGCTTTCTTT.